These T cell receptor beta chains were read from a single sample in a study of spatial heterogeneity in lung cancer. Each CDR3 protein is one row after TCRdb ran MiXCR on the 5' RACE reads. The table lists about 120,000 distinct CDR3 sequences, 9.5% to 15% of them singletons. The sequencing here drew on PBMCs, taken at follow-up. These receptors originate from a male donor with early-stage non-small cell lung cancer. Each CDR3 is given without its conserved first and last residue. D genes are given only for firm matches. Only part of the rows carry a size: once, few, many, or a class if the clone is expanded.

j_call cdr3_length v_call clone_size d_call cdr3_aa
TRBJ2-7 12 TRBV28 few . ASSLVGPIDEQY
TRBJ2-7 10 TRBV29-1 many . SVESGAYEQY
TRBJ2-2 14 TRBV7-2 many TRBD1 ASSLEGTGNTGELF
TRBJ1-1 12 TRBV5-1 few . ASSASGLNTEAF
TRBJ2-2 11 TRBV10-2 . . ASSDVSGGELF
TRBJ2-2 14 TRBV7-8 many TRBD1 ASSFRGTGGTGELF
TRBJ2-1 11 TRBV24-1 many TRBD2 ASGGLAVNEQF
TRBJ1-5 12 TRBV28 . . ASSLGTTYQPQH
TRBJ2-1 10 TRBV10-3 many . AIRGDSNEQF
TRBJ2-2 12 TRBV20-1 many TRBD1 SARQGADTGELF
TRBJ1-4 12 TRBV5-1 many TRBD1 ASSLGQGNEKLF
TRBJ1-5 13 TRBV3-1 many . ASSQGEARGQPQH
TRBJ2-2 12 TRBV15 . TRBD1 ATSRDRGYGELF
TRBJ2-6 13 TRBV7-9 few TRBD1 ASSFTGAGANVLT
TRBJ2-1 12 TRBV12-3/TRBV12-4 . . ASSFSGQNNEQF
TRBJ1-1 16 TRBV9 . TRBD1 ASSVGEGQGRRNTEAF
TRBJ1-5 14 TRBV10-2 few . ASSESSRGGSQPQH
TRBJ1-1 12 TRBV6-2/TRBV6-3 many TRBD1 ASTIVDRGPEAF
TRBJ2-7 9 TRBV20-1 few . SALRSYEQY
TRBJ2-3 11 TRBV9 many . ASSVANGGTQY
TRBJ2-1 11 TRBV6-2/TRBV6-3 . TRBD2 ASSYPTSGEQF
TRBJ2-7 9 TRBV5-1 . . ASSLGTALS
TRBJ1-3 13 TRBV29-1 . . SVGASQSSGNTIY
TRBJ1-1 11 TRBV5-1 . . ASRLSLNTEAF
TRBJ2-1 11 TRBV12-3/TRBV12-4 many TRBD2 ASRTSGYNEQF
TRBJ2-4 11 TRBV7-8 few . ASSRRSKNIQY
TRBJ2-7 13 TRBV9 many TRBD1 ASSVGQGDSYEQY
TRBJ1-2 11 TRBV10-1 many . ASSESGGYGYT
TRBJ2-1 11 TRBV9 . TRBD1 ASSRKGANEQF
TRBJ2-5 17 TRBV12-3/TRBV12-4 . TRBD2 ASSSRSGLAGTNQETQY
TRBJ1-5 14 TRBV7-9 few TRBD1 ASSLQTGVGNQPQH
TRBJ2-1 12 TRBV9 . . ASSAYSTYNEQF
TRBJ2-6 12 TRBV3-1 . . ASSPSEGANVLT
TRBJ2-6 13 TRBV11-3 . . ASSTRQTGANVLT
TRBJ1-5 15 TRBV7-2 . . ASSLRPGGDGNQPQH
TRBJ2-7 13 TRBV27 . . ASSLQGRYGYEQY
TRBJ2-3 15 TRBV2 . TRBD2 ASSKLTSGEFTDTQY
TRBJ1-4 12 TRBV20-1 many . SARVPGLDEKLF
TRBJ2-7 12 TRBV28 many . ASSFADITYEQY
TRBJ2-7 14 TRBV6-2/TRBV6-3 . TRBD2 ASSPLLAGETYEQY
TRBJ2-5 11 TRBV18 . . ASSPPGSETQY